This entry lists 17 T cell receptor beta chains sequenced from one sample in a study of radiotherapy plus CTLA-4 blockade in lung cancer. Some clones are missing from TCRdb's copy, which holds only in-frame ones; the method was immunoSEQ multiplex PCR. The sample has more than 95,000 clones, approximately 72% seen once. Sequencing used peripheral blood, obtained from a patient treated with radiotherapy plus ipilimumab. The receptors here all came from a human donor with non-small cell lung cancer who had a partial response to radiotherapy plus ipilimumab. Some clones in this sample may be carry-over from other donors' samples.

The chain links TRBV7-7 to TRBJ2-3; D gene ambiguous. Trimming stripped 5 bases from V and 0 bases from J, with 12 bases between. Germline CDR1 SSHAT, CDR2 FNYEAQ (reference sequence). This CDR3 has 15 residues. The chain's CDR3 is CASSLDMASTDTQYF. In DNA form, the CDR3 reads TGTGCCAGCAGCCTTGATATGGCTAGCACAGATACGCAGTATTTT.

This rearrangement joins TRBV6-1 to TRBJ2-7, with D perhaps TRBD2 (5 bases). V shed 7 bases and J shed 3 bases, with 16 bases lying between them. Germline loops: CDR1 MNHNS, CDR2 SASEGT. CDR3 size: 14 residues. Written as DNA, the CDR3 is TGTGCCAGCAAGAGGTCCGGCGGGTTCTACGAGCAGTACTTC. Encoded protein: CASKRSGGFYEQYF.

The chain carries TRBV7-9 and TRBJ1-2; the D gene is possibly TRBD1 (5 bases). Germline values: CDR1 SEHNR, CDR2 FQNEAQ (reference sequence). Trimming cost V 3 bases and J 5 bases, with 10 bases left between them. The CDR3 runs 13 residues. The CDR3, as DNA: TGTGCCAGCAGCTTTGACAGCACTTATGGCTACACCTTC. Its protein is CASSFDSTYGYTF.

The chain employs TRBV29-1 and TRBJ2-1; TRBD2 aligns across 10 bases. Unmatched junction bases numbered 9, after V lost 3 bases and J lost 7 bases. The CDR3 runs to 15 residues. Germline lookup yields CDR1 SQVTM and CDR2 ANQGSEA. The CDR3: CSVESQRGGTNEQFF. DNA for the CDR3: TGCAGCGTTGAGTCGCAGCGGGGGGGCACGAATGAGCAGTTCTTC.

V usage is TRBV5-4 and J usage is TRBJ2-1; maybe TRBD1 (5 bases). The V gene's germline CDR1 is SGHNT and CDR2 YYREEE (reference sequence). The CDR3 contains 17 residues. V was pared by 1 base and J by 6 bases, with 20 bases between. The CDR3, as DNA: TGTGCCAGCAGCTTGTTTGGTATCTCAGTGGGGCGCAATGAGCAGTTCTTC. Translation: CASSLFGISVGRNEQFF.

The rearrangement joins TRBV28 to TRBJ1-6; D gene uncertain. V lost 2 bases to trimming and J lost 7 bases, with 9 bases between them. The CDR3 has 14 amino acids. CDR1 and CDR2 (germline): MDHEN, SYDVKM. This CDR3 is CASSLIEINSPLHF. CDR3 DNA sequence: TGTGCCAGCAGTTTAATCGAGATAAATTCACCCCTCCACTTT.

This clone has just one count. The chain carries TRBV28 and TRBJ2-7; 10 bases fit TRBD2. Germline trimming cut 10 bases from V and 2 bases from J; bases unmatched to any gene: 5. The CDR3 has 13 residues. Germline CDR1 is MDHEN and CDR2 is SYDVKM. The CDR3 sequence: CATKTSGPYEQYF. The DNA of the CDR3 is TGTGCCACCAAGACTAGCGGGCCCTACGAGCAGTACTTC.

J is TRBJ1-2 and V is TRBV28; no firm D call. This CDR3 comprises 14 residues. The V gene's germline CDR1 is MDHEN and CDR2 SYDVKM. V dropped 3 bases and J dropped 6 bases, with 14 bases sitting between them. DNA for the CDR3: TGTGCCAGCAGTTTTGGCGTGGAGATTCATGGCTACACCTTC. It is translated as CASSFGVEIHGYTF.

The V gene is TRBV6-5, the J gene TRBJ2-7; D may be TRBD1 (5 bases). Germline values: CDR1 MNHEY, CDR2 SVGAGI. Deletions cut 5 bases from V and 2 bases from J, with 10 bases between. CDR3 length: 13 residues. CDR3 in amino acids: CASSNQGTYEQYF. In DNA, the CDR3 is TGTGCCAGCAGTAACCAGGGAACCTACGAGCAGTACTTC.

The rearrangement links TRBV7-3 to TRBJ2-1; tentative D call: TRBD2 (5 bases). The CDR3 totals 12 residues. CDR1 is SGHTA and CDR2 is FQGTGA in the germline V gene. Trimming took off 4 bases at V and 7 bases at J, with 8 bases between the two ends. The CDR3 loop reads CASSSGGNEQFF. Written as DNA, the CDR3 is TGTGCCAGCAGCTCCGGAGGTAATGAGCAGTTCTTC. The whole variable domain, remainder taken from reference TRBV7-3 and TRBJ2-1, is GAGVSQTPSNKVTEKGKYVELRCDPISGHTALYWYRQSLGQGPEFLIYFQGTGAADDSGLPNDRFFAVRPEGSVSTLKIQRTERGDSAVYLCASSSGGNEQFFGPGTRLTVL.

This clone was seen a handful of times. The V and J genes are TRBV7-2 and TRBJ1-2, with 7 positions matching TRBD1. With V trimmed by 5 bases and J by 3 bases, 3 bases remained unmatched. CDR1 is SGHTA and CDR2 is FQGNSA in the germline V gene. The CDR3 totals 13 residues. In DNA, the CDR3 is TGTGCCAGCAGCCACGGGACAGACTATGGCTACACCTTC. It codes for CASSHGTDYGYTF. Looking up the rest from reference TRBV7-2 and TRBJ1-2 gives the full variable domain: GAGVSQSPSNKVTEKGKDVELRCDPISGHTALYWYRQSLGQGLEFLIYFQGNSAPDKSGLPSDRFSAERTGGSVSTLTIQRTQQEDSAVYLCASSHGTDYGYTFGSGTRLTVV.

CDR3 sequence: CASSLGVGDSDTQYF. In DNA, the CDR3 is TGTGCCAGCAGCTTAGGGGTTGGGGACTCAGATACGCAGTATTTT. The gene calls are TRBV7-2 and TRBJ2-3; tentatively, D is TRBD2 (6 bases). V shed 1 base and J shed 4 bases, with 12 bases lying between them. CDR1 and CDR2 (germline): SGHTA, FQGNSA. This CDR3 comprises 15 residues.

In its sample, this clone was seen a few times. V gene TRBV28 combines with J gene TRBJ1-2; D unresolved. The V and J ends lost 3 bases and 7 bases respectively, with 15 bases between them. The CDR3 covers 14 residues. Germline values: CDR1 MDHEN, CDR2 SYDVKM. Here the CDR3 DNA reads TGTGCCAGCAGTTTTTCCACCGGGGTGCGTGGCTACACCTTC. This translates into CASSFSTGVRGYTF.

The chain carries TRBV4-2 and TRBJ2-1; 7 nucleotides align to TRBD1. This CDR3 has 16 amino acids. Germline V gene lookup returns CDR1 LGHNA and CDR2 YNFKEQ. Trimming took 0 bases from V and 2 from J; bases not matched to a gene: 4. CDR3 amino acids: CASSQDVRGTYNEQFF. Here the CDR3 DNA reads TGTGCCAGCAGCCAAGATGTCAGGGGGACCTACAATGAGCAGTTCTTC.

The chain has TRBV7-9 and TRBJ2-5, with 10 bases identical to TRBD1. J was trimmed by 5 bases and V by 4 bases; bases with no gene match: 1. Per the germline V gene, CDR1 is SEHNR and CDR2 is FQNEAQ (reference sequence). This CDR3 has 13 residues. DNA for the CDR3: TGTGCCAGCAGCTCGGGACAGGGGGAGACCCAGTACTTC. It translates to CASSSGQGETQYF.

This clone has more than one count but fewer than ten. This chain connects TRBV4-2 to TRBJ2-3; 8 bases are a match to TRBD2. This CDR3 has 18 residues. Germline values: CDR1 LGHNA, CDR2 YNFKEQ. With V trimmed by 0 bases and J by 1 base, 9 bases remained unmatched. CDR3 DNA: TGTGCCAGCAGCCAAGAGGCCGGGGGGGCCTTACGCACAGATACGCAGTATTTT. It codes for CASSQEAGGALRTDTQYF.

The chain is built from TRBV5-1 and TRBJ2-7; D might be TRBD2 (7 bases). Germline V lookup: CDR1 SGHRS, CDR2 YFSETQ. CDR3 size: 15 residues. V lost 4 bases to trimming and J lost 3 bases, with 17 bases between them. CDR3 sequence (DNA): TGCGCCAGCAGCGGACAAGGGGGGGGGTACTACGAGCAGTACTTC. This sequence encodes CASSGQGGGYYEQYF. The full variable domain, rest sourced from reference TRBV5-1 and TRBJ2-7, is KAGVTQTPRYLIKTRGQQVTLSCSPISGHRSVSWYQQTPGQGLQFLFEYFSETQRNKGNFPGRFSGRQFSNSRSEMNVSTLELGDSALYLCASSGQGGGYYEQYFGPGTRLTVT.